This T cell receptor beta chain was sequenced in a study of metastatic and nonmetastatic thyroid tumors. The wider study: Samples came from malignant and benign thyroid patients, and repertoires were compared across blood and tumor or nodule tissue. Study-level points and caveats: A significant increase in TCR beta diversity was reportedly seen in malignant thyroid tumors relative to benign nodules, in blood and tumor.

In the original analysis: Variation in CDR3 across clinicopathological groups served as the basis for constructing a distant-metastasis classifier in papillary thyroid cancer. TCRdb reassembled clones from the PCR reads with MiXCR. The V and J calls were not made by the authors but by TCRdb's processing. The sample carries about 40,000 clones, roughly 10% recorded once. Germline CDR1 DFQATT, CDR2 SNEGSKA (reference sequence). The CDR3 contains 16 residues. Losses at the gene ends were 6 bases for V and 2 bases for J; bases not matched to a gene: 5. Worth noting for this clone: What it binds is not known.

Thyroid surgery was performed in patients who had received no treatment beforehand. The V gene is TRBV20-1, the J gene TRBJ2-1; TRBD2 aligns across 15 bases. This TCR was sampled from a female donor with papillary thyroid cancer or a benign thyroid nodule (not recorded which). Some clones in this sample may be carry-over from other donors' samples. The sequenced material came from blood. The CDR3 protein is CSAGTSGRRTYNEQFF. The CDR3, as DNA: TGCAGTGCCGGGACTAGCGGGAGGAGGACCTACAATGAGCAGTTCTTC.